This T cell receptor beta chain was sequenced in a study of tumor-infiltrating lymphocytes in glioblastoma multiforme. Germline-derived CDR1 and CDR2 are DFQATT and SNEGSKA (reference sequence). This CDR3 region has 14 residues. V was clipped by 5 bases and J by 7 bases, with 20 bases between them. In this sample, this clonotype turned up a few times. Three nested ARM-PCR rounds with V-beta and C-beta primers built TCRB libraries. Each CDR3 protein is one row after TCRdb ran MiXCR on the multiplex PCR reads. This sample carries 8,500 to 9,500 distinct CDR3 sequences, 74% of them seen once, and the ten largest clones take 60% to 85%.

Sequences were obtained from brain tumor tissue. The chain links TRBV20-1 to TRBJ1-2; no reliable D call. The sequence came from a male donor with glioblastoma. The CDR3: CSAPSSGLKGGYTF. The CDR3 DNA follows: TGCAGTGCTCCCTCGTCAGGCCTAAAGGGTGGCTACACCTTC.